This TCR beta chain is drawn from a study of cytomegalovirus exposure and HLA in healthy donors. Study-wide findings and caveats: CMV serostatus was the sole immune exposure data available.

Trimming pared 4 bases from V and 2 bases from J, leaving 11 bases between. The CDR3 has 15 amino acids. Per germline, CDR1 PRHDT and CDR2 FYEKMQ (reference sequence). Donors showed nominal health when sampled, although they likely had unrecorded immune exposures. The study ran its PCR with 60 Vbeta and 13 Jbeta primers. Generated by immunoSEQ multiplex PCR, the TCRdb table keeps only in-frame clones and is missing some. The data show approximately 190,000 clones, about 77% seen once. This clone has just a few counts. Its target is not known. The sample taken for sequencing was PBMCs. The chain links TRBV13 to TRBJ1-4; D is possibly TRBD1 (6 bases). This receptor was identified in a woman aged 25 to 39 in good health and CMV-seropositive. The CDR3 coding sequence is TGTGCCAGCAGCTCACAGGGACGGACTAATGAAAAACTGTTTTTT. Translated: CASSSQGRTNEKLFF.